This T cell receptor beta chain was captured by sequencing in a study of blood T cells in healthy people across ages. Study context: Template-switching capture recovered about one barcoded beta molecule per two T cells.

This clonotype came up a few times. Its antigen remains unidentified. Study results and limitations: A strong correlation was found between TCR beta diversity and the percentage of naive T cells.

Primers used in a second PCR of roughly 7 to 11 cycles were a sample-barcoded 5' primer and a J-beta primer mix. Each CDR3 protein is one row after TCRdb ran MiXCR on the 5' RACE reads. This table has more than 900,000 distinct CDR3 sequences, 25% to 30% appearing once. V was clipped by 6 bases and J by 7 bases, with 7 bases between them. CDR1 and CDR2 from the germline V gene are LGHDT and YNNKEL (reference sequence). This CDR3 is built from 12 residues. PBMCs, at least 6 million per sample, were isolated. This same sample was also taken into another study, of T cells of mothers and their children.

The sample consisted of blood. The chain has TRBV3-1 and TRBJ1-6; the D is unclear. The source is a woman in her forties in good health. The CDR3 sequence is CASRDVNSPLHF. CDR3 DNA sequence: TGTGCCAGCAGGGACGTAAATTCACCCCTCCACTTT.